This is a list of T cell receptor beta chains from one sample in a study of identical twins. TCRdb recomputed calls from the 5' RACE reads with MiXCR, one row per CDR3 protein. The sample consists of nearly 900,000 distinct CDR3 sequences, 12% of them appearing once. These same records also appear under a second study, on yellow fever vaccine responses in identical twins.

The sample taken for sequencing was PBMCs. The receptors shown here come from a woman younger than 35 in good health. Both conserved end residues are part of each CDR3. D genes are given only for firm matches. Clone size is stated in some rows and not others, as once, few, many or a class when expanded.

abundance: NA
j_gene: TRBJ2-5
v_gene: TRBV7-3
d_gene: NA
len: 14
CDR3aa: CASSTMGSGETQYF
CDR3nt: TGTGCCAGCAGCACAATGGGGTCCGGAGAGACCCAGTACTTC

abundance: few
j_gene: TRBJ2-5
v_gene: TRBV6-1
d_gene: TRBD2
len: 15
CDR3aa: CASKNSGGYAETQYF
CDR3nt: TGTGCCAGCAAAAATAGCGGGGGGTACGCGGAGACCCAGTACTTC

abundance: few
j_gene: TRBJ2-2
v_gene: TRBV6-1
d_gene: TRBD2
len: 17
CDR3aa: CASRPTSDPRNTGELFF
CDR3nt: TGTGCCAGCAGACCAACTAGCGATCCTCGGAACACCGGGGAGCTGTTTTTT

abundance: few
j_gene: TRBJ2-1
v_gene: TRBV7-6
d_gene: TRBD2
len: 16
CDR3aa: CASSPITGLAGNEQFF
CDR3nt: TGTGCCAGCAGCCCTATAACGGGACTAGCGGGAAATGAGCAGTTCTTC

abundance: NA
j_gene: TRBJ2-5
v_gene: TRBV12-3/TRBV12-4
d_gene: TRBD1
len: 15
CDR3aa: CASRAGTGREETQYF
CDR3nt: TGTGCCAGCAGAGCCGGGACAGGGAGGGAAGAGACCCAGTACTTC

abundance: NA
j_gene: TRBJ2-1
v_gene: TRBV20-1
d_gene: NA
len: 13
CDR3aa: CSARGYSYNEQFF
CDR3nt: TGCAGTGCTAGGGGGTACTCCTACAATGAGCAGTTCTTC

abundance: few
j_gene: TRBJ1-1
v_gene: TRBV29-1
d_gene: NA
len: 13
CDR3aa: CSVVRGVWTEAFF
CDR3nt: TGCAGCGTTGTTAGGGGAGTATGGACTGAAGCTTTCTTT

abundance: few
j_gene: TRBJ2-1
v_gene: TRBV29-1
d_gene: TRBD2
len: 15
CDR3aa: CSVTTGLADYNEQFF
CDR3nt: TGCAGCGTAACGACGGGACTAGCGGACTACAATGAGCAGTTCTTC

abundance: NA
j_gene: TRBJ1-5
v_gene: TRBV27
d_gene: TRBD1
len: 14
CDR3aa: CASRLGQGNQPQHF
CDR3nt: TGTGCCAGCAGGCTCGGACAGGGGAATCAGCCCCAGCATTTT

abundance: few
j_gene: TRBJ2-3
v_gene: TRBV20-1
d_gene: TRBD2
len: 16
CDR3aa: CSASSTSGASTDTQYF
CDR3nt: TGCAGTGCTAGCTCTACTAGCGGAGCTAGCACAGATACGCAGTATTTT

abundance: few
j_gene: TRBJ1-6
v_gene: TRBV12-3/TRBV12-4
d_gene: NA
len: 12
CDR3aa: CASSAHNSPLHF
CDR3nt: TGTGCCAGCAGTGCCCATAATTCACCCCTCCACTTT

abundance: few
j_gene: TRBJ2-2
v_gene: TRBV7-9
d_gene: NA
len: 15
CDR3aa: CASSLTGTRTGELFF
CDR3nt: TGTGCCAGCAGCTTAACCGGGACCAGAACCGGGGAGCTGTTTTTT

abundance: many
j_gene: TRBJ2-5
v_gene: TRBV6-5
d_gene: TRBD1
len: 14
CDR3aa: CASSYKGAGETQYF
CDR3nt: TGTGCCAGCAGTTACAAGGGGGCGGGAGAGACCCAGTACTTC